The entry that follows covers one TCR beta chain sequence. The antigen remains undetermined. The data are from a study of cytomegalovirus exposure and HLA in healthy donors. Overall study context: Of all 400 or so donors who were genotyped, around 79% belonged to the Caucasian-associated ancestry cluster.

V dropped 6 bases and J dropped 4; count of bases not matched to a gene: 6. Germline CDR1 is MNHNS and CDR2 is SASEGT. The CDR3 runs 14 residues. Study-level findings and limits: The classifier, whose performance was assessed in both the original and validation cohorts, reportedly diagnosed cytomegalovirus status with high specificity and sensitivity.

13 Jbeta primers and 60 Vbeta primers were used for the PCR. In the original analysis: An analysis that came later counted some 85 million unique TCR beta chains, approximately 12 million shared. Clones were read by immunoSEQ multiplex PCR, and TCRdb kept only the in-frame ones, dropping some. The V and J calls and the clone size are those of that table, but D and trimming were determined from the DNA. Here the sample spans about 180,000 clones, over 60% being singletons. J is TRBJ1-2 and V is TRBV6-1; 9 nucleotides agree with TRBD1. The clonotype originates from a man between 35 and 55 years old in good health and CMV-seronegative. The source material was PBMCs. CDR3 residues: CASRDRGLRYGYTF. The CDR3 DNA reads as TGTGCCAGCAGGGACAGGGGACTGCGCTATGGCTACACCTTC.